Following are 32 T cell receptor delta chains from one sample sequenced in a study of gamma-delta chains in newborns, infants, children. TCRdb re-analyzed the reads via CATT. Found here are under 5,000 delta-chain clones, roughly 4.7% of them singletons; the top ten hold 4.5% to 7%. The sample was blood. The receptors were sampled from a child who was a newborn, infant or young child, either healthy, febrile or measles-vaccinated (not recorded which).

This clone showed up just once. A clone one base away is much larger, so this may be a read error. The CDR3 protein is CACDTYGSWGAPSWDTRQMFF. In nucleotides, the CDR3 is TGTGCCTGTGACACGTATGGGAGCTGGGGGGCCCCCTCCTGGGACACCCGACAGATGTTTTTC. The genes are TRDV2 and TRDJ3, with TRDD3 matching 7 bases. V lost 1 base, J lost 0 bases, and 14 bases stayed unmatched. The germline V gene has CDR1 GEAIGNYY and CDR2 EKD. CDR3 length: 21 amino acids.

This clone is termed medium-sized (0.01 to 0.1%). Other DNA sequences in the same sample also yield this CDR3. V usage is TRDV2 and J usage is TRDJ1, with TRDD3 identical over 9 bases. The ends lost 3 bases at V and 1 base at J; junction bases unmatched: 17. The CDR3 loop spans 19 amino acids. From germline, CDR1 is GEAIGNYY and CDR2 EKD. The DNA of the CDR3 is TGTGCCTGTGACCAAATATACACTGGGGGACATACCTCCACCGATAAACTCATCTTT. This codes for CACDQIYTGGHTSTDKLIF.

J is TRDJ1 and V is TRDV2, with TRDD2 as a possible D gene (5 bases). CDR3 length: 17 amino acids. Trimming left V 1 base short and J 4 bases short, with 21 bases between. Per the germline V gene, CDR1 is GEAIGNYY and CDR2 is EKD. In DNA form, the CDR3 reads TGTGCCTGTGACACGATTGGGACTCCGACCTTCGGCGATAAACTCATCTTT. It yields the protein CACDTIGTPTFGDKLIF.

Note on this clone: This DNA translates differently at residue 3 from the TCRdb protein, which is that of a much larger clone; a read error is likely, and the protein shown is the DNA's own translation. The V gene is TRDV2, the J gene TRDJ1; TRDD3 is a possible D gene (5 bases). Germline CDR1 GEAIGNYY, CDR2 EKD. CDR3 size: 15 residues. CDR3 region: CARDTVGPYTDKLIF. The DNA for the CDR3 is TGTGCCCGTGACACCGTGGGGCCGTACACCGATAAACTCATCTTT.

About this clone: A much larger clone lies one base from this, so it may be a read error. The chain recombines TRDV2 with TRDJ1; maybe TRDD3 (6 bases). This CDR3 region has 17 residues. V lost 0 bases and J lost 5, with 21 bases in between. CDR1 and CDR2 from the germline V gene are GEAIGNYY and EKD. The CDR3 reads CACDTVGGTNPRDKLIF. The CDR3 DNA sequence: TGTGCCTGTGACACCGTTGGGGGCACCAATCCGCGGGATAAACTCATCTTT.

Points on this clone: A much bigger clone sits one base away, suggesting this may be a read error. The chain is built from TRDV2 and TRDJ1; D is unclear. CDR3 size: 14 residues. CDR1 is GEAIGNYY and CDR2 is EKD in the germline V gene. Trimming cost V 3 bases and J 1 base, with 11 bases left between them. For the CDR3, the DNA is TGTGCCTGTGACCTTCTTGGGCGCACCGATAAACTCATCTTT. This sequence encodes CACDLLGRTDKLIF.

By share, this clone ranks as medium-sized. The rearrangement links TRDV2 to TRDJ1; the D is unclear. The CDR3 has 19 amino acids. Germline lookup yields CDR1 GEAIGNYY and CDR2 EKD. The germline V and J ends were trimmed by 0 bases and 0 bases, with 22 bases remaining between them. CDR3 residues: CACDTGTLQSKEYTDKLIF. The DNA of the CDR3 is TGTGCCTGTGACACCGGTACCCTCCAGTCTAAGGAGTACACCGATAAACTCATCTTT.

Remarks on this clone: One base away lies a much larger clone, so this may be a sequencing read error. CDR3 in amino acids: CACDPTVAVGDSSWDTQQMFF. CDR3 DNA sequence: TGTGCCTGTGACCCAACGGTGGCAGTGGGGGACAGCTCCTGGGACACCCAACAGATGTTTTTC. The chain combines TRDV2 with TRDJ3; TRDD3 agrees at 7 bases. From germline, CDR1 is GEAIGNYY and CDR2 EKD. The CDR3 totals 21 residues.

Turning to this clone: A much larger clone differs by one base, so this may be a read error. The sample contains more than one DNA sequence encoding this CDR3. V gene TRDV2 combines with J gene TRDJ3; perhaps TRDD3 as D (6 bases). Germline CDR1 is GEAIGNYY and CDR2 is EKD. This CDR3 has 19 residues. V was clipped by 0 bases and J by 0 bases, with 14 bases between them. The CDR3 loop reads CACDTVLGDTSWDTRQMFF. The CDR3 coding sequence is TGTGCCTGTGACACCGTACTGGGAGATACCTCCTGGGACACCCGACAGATGTTTTTC.

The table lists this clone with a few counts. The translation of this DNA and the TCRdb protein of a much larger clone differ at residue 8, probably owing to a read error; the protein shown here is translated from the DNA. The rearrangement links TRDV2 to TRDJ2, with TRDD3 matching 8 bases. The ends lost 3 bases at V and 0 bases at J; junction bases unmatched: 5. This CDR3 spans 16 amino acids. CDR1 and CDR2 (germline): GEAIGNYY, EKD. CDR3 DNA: TGTGCCTGTGACGTACTGGGGGGTACTTTGACAGCACAACTCTTCTTT. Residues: CACDVLGGTLTAQLFF.

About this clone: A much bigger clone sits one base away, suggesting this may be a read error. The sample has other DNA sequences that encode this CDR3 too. The CDR3 region is CACDILGDTAQLFF. DNA for the CDR3: TGTGCCTGTGACATACTGGGGGATACAGCACAACTCTTCTTC. This chain links TRDV2 with TRDJ2; 12 bases fit TRDD3. Germline values: CDR1 GEAIGNYY, CDR2 EKD. CDR3 size: 14 residues.

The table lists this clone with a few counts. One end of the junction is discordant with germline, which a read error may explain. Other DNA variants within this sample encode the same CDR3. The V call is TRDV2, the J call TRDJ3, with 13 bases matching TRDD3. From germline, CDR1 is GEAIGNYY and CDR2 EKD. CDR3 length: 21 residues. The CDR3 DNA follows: TGTGCCTGTGACAAAGTACTGGGGGATACGCCGAGCTCCTGGGATACCCGACAGATGTTTTTC. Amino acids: CACDKVLGDTPSSWDTRQMFF.

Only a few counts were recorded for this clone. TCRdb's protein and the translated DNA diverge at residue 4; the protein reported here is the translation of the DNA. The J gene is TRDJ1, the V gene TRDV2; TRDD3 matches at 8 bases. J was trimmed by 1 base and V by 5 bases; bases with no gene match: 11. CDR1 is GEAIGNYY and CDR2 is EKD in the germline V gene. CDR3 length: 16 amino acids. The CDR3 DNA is TGTGCCTGTGGCTCCGTTGGGGGATCCGTCACCGATAAACTCATCTTT. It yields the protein CACGSVGGSVTDKLIF.

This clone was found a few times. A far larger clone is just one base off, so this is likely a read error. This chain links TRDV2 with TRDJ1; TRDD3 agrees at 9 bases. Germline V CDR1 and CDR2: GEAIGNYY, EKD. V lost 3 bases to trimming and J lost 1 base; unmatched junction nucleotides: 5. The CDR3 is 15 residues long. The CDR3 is CACDQLGEGTDKLIF. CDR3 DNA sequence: TGTGCCTGTGACCAACTGGGGGAAGGCACCGATAAACTCATCTTT.

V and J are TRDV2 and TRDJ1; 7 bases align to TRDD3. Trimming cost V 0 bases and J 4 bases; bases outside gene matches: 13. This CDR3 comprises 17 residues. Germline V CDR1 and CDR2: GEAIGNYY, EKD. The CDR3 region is CACDTVLGSSRGDKLIF. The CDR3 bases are TGTGCCTGTGACACCGTACTGGGGTCTTCACGGGGCGATAAACTCATCTTT.

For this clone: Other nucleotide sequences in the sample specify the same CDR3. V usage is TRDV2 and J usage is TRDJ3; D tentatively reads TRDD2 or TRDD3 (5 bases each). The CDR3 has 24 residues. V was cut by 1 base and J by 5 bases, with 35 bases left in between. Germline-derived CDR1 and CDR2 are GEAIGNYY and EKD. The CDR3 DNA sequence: TGTGCCTGTGACACTCCCGACACTCAAACTGGTGCTGGTGGCTCTTCCCGGGACACCCGACAGATGTTTTTC. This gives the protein CACDTPDTQTGAGGSSRDTRQMFF.

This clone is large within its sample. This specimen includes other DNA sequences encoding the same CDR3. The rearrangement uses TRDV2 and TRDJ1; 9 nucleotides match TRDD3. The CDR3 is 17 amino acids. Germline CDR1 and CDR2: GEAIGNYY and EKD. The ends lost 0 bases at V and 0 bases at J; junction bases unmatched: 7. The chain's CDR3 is CACDTVSGGLYTDKLIF. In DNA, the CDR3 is TGTGCCTGTGACACCGTGTCTGGGGGATTGTACACCGATAAACTCATCTTT.

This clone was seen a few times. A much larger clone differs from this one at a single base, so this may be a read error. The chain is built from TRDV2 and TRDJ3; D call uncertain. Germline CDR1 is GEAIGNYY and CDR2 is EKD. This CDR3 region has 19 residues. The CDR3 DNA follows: TGTGCCTGTGACACCGCCAGTTCCCTGAGCTCCCGGGACACCCGACAGATGTTTTTC. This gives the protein CACDTASSLSSRDTRQMFF.

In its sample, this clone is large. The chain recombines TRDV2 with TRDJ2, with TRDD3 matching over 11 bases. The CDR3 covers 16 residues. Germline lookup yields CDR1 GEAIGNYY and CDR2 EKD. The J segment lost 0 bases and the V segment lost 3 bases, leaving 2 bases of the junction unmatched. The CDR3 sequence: CACDVLGDTLTAQLFF. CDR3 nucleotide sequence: TGTGCCTGTGACGTACTGGGGGATACTTTGACAGCACAACTCTTCTTT.

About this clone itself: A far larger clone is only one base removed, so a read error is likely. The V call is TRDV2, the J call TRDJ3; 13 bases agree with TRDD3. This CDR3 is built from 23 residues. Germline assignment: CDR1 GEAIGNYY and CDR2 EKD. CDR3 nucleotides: TGTGCCTGTGACACCGTCGGGCTCTTTACTGGGGGATACGAATCCTGGTACACCCGACAGATGTTTTTC. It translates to CACDTVGLFTGGYESWYTRQMFF.

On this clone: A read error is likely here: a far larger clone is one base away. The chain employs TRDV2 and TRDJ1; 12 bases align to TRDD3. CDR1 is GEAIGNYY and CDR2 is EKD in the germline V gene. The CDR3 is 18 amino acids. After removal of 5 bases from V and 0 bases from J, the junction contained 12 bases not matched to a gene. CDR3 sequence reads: CACVHLLGDTGNTDKLIF. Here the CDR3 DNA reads TGTGCCTGTGTCCATCTACTGGGGGATACTGGGAACACCGATAAACTCATCTTT.

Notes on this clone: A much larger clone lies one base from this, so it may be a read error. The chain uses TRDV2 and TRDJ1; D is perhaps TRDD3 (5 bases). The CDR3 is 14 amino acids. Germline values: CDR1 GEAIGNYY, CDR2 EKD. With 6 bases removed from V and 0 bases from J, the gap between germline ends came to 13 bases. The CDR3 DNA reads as TGTGCCTGTAACGGGTTGGGGTACACCGATAAACTCATCTTT. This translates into CACNGLGYTDKLIF.

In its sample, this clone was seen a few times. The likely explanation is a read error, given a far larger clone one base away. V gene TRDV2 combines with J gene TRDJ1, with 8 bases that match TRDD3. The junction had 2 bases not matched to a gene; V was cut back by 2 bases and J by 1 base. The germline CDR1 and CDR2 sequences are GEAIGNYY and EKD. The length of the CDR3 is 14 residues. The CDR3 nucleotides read TGTGCCTGTGACATACTGGGGGGCACCGATAAACTCATCTTT. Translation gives CACDILGGTDKLIF.

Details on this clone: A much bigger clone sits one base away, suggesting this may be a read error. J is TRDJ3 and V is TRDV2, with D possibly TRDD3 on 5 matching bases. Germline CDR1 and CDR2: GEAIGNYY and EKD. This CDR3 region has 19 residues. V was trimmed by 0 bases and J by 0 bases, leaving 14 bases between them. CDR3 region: CACDTVEDKGSWDTRQMFF. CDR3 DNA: TGTGCCTGTGACACCGTGGAGGATAAGGGCTCCTGGGACACCCGACAGATGTTTTTC.

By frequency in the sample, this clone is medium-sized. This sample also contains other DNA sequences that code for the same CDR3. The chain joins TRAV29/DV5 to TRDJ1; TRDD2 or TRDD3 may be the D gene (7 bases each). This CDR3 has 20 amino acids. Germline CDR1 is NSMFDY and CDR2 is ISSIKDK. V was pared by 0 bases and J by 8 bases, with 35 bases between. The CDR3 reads CAASALFLRLKWGTIEKLIF. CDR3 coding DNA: TGTGCAGCAAGCGCGCTTTTCCTACGCCTCAAATGGGGGACCATAGAAAAACTCATCTTT. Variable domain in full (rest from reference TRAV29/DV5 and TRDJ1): DQQVKQNSPSLSVQEGRISILNCDYTNSMFDYFLWYKKYPAEGPTFLISISSIKDKNEDGRFTVFLNKSAKHLSLHIVPSQPGDSAVYFCAASALFLRLKWGTIEKLIFGKGTRVTVEP.

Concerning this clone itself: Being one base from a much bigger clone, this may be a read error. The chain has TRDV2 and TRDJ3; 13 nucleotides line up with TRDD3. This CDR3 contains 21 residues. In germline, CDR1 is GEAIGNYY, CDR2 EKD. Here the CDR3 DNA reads TGTGCCTGTGACACCGTGCTTACTGGGGGATACGAACCCTGGGAGACCCGACAGATGTTTTTC. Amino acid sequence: CACDTVLTGGYEPWETRQMFF.

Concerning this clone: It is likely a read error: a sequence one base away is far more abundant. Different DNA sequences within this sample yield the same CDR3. In DNA form, the CDR3 reads TGTGCCTGCGACACACTGACTGGGGGATACGAAGGGGTGGAACTCATCTTT. Translating it yields CACDTLTGGYEGVELIF. This rearrangement joins TRDV2 to TRDJ1; TRDD3 aligns across 13 bases. The CDR3 covers 17 residues. Germline V gene lookup returns CDR1 GEAIGNYY and CDR2 EKD.

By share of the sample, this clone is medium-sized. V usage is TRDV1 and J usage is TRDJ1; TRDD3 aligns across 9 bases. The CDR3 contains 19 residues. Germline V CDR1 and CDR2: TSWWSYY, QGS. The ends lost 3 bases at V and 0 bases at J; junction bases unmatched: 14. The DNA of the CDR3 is TGTGCTCTTGGGGACCTTTACCTTACTGGGGGAGAGTACACCGATAAACTCATCTTT. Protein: CALGDLYLTGGEYTDKLIF.

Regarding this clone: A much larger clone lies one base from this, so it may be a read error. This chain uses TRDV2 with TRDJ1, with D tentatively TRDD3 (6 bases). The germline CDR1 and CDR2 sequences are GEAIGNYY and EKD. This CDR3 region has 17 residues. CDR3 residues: CARDTVLGGGNTDKLIF. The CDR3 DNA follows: TGTGCCCGTGACACCGTTTTGGGGGGGGGTAACACCGATAAACTCATCTTT.

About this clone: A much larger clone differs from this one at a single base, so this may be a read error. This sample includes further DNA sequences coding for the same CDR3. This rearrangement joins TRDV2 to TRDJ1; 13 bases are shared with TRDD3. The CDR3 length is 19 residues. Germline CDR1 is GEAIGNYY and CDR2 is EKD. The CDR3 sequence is CACDNVLGDTSVHTDKLIF. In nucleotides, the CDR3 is TGTGCCTGTGATAACGTACTGGGGGATACGTCGGTTCACACCGACAAACTCATCTTT.

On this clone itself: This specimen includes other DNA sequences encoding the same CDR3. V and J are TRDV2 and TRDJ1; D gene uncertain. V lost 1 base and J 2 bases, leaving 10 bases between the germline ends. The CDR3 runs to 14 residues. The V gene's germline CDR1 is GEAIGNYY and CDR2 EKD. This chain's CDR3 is CACDTVVRTDKLIF. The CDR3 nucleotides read TGTGCCTGTGACACTGTGGTCCGGACCGATAAACTCATCTTT.

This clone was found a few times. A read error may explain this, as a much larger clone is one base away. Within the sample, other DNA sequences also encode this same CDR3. This CDR3 reads CACDVLGGYARGGMDGDKLIF. The CDR3, as DNA: TGCGCCTGTGACGTCCTGGGGGGATACGCGAGAGGGGGTATGGATGGCGATAAACTCATCTTT. The chain joins TRDV2 to TRDJ1; 10 nucleotides agree with TRDD3. The CDR3 totals 21 residues. The germline gives CDR1 GEAIGNYY, CDR2 EKD.